This T cell receptor (beta chain) was sequenced in a study of brain T cells in children with intractable seizures. Clones were read by immunoSEQ multiplex PCR, and TCRdb kept only the in-frame ones, dropping some. Of about 80,000 clones listed, about 90% are singletons. Pre-surgery treatment included at least one anti-epileptic drug. The CDR3 loop spans 20 amino acids. After removal of 0 bases from V and 0 bases from J, the junction contained 10 bases not matched to a gene. Germline V CDR1 and CDR2: SGHNT, YYREEE (reference sequence). This sequence originates from a girl aged 2 to 9 with Rasmussen encephalitis and intractable seizures. The chain couples TRBV5-4 to TRBJ2-1, with 12 positions matching TRBD2. The specimen comprised peripheral blood, sampled at surgery. CDR3 sequence (DNA): TGTGCCAGCAGCTTGGTTCCTACTCTAGCGGGGGGGAGCTCCTACAATGAGCAGTTCTTC. Translation: CASSLVPTLAGGSSYNEQFF.